These 20 T cell receptor beta chains came from one sample sequenced in a study of cytomegalovirus exposure and HLA in healthy donors. Primers for the PCR totalled 60 Vbeta and 13 Jbeta. Generated by immunoSEQ multiplex PCR, the TCRdb table keeps only in-frame clones and is missing some. The sample contains 130,000 to 150,000 clones, 78% of which appear only once. The sequenced sample was PBMCs. These receptors all stem from a female donor in good health and CMV-seronegative.

The J gene is TRBJ2-1, the V gene TRBV5-1; tentative D call: TRBD2 (6 bases). CDR1 and CDR2 from the germline V gene are SGHRS and YFSETQ. The CDR3 length is 15 residues. V gave up 0 bases and J gave up 6 bases, with 13 bases separating them. This CDR3 is CASSLVGGMGNEQFF. The DNA for the CDR3 is TGCGCCAGCAGCTTGGTTGGAGGGATGGGCAATGAGCAGTTCTTC.

The V call is TRBV5-7, the J call TRBJ1-6; D unclear. TRBV5-7 belongs to the ORF category, with a function that is uncertain. The CDR3 is 17 amino acids. Trimming stripped 4 bases from V and 0 bases from J, with 14 bases between. The CDR3 sequence: CASSPGRRSSYNSPLHF. CDR3 DNA: TGTGCCAGCAGCCCGGGTAGACGGAGCTCCTATAATTCACCCCTCCACTTT.

J is TRBJ2-2 and V is TRBV4-2; D ambiguous. Germline V gene lookup returns CDR1 LGHNA and CDR2 YNFKEQ. The CDR3 contains 15 residues. Trimming pared 3 bases from V and 1 base from J, leaving 9 bases between. The CDR3 bases are TGTGCCAGCAGCCACGGAGCCTTGAACACCGGGGAGCTGTTTTTT. It yields the protein CASSHGALNTGELFF.

The chain is built from TRBV5-1 and TRBJ2-1, with a tentative D call TRBD1 (6 bases). The length of the CDR3 is 14 residues. V lost 0 bases and J lost 12, with 16 bases in between. Germline CDR1 and CDR2: SGHRS and YFSETQ. The CDR3 DNA reads as TGCGCCAGCAGCTTGGGGACAGTACCTTTAGGGCAGTTCTTC. It encodes CASSLGTVPLGQFF.

In its sample, this clone was seen a few times. The chain links TRBV10-2 to TRBJ2-2; 10 nucleotides agree with TRBD2. The germline V gene has CDR1 WSHSY and CDR2 SAAADI. V lost 8 bases, J lost 8 bases, and 8 bases stayed unmatched. The CDR3 has 14 residues. The CDR3 nucleotides are TGCGCCAGCGGGACTAGCGATCCTCGTGGGGAGCTGTTTTTT. Residues: CASGTSDPRGELFF.

The genes are TRBV28 and TRBJ1-2, with TRBD1 as a possible D gene (6 bases). Germline lookup yields CDR1 MDHEN and CDR2 SYDVKM. V shed 7 bases and J shed 8 bases, with 17 bases lying between them. The CDR3 totals 13 residues. CDR3 in DNA: TGTGCCAGCAACCCCTTGGGGGCCGGGGGCTACACCTTC. Its protein product is CASNPLGAGGYTF.

The table lists this clone with a few counts. The chain links TRBV6-5 to TRBJ1-3; a possible D gene is TRBD1 (6 bases). Germline CDR1 MNHEY, CDR2 SVGAGI. The V end lost 8 bases, the J end lost 7 bases, and 18 bases lay between the germline ends. The CDR3 covers 14 residues. CDR3 region: CASGEKPGQNTIYF. The CDR3 bases are TGTGCCAGCGGGGAAAAACCTGGACAGAACACCATATATTTT.

Points on this clone: One junction end does not reproduce the germline sequence, and a read error may be involved. This chain links TRBV28 with TRBJ1-2, with D unresolved. The CDR3 totals 10 residues. From germline, CDR1 is MDHEN and CDR2 SYDVKM. The CDR3 reads CASGSTSGSF. The CDR3 nucleotides are TGTGCCAGCGGTTCCACCAGCGGCTCCTTC.

The V and J genes are TRBV21-1 and TRBJ2-1; TRBD2, the D gene given by the table, was not confirmed from the DNA. TRBV21-1 constitutes a pseudogene. The CDR3 spans 17 residues. CDR3: CASSPELGSGIPNEQFF. In DNA, the CDR3 is TGTGCCAGCAGCCCCGAACTCGGTAGCGGGATCCCTAATGAGCAGTTCTTC.

This clone has just a few counts. The CDR3 sequence is CASSFLDATGSYEQYF. CDR3 in DNA: TGTGCCAGCAGTTTTTTGGATGCGACGGGCTCCTACGAGCAGTACTTC. The rearrangement joins TRBV28 to TRBJ2-7; no clear D. The ends were cut back, 3 bases at V and 0 bases at J, with 15 bases in the middle. Germline-derived CDR1 and CDR2 are MDHEN and SYDVKM. The CDR3 is made up of 16 amino acids.

J is TRBJ1-5 and V is TRBV27; D unclear. Germline V CDR1 and CDR2: MNHEY, SMNVEV (reference sequence). This CDR3 is built from 14 residues. The V gene lost 7 bases and the J gene lost 0 bases, with 10 bases spanning the gap. The CDR3 coding sequence is TGTGCCAGCATCCGTGAGGTTAGCAATCAGCCCCAGCATTTT. Amino acids: CASIREVSNQPQHF.

The chain combines TRBV15 with TRBJ1-5; D is undetermined. Germline-derived CDR1 and CDR2 are LNHNV and YYDKDF (reference sequence). There are 14 residues in the CDR3. Trimming pared 1 base from V and 0 bases from J, leaving 4 bases between. For the CDR3, the DNA is TGTGCCACCAGCAGAGGCGGTAGCAATCAGCCCCAGCATTTT. Protein: CATSRGGSNQPQHF.

The rearrangement joins TRBV6-1 to TRBJ1-3; D unclear. In germline, CDR1 is MNHNS, CDR2 SASEGT. This CDR3 contains 15 residues. The V end lost 5 bases, the J end lost 0 bases, and 11 bases lay between the germline ends. CDR3 in amino acids: CASSFQPSSGNTIYF. In DNA, the CDR3 is TGTGCCAGCAGTTTCCAGCCTAGCTCTGGAAACACCATATATTTT.

The chain is built from TRBV7-2 and TRBJ2-5; no definite D call. Trimming left V 2 bases short and J 5 bases short, with 9 bases between. CDR3 length equals 13 residues. From germline, CDR1 is SGHTA and CDR2 FQGNSA. The CDR3 region is CASSLKRRETQYF. Here the CDR3 DNA reads TGTGCCAGCAGCTTAAAAAGGCGGGAGACCCAGTACTTC.

V is TRBV9 and J is TRBJ2-1, with TRBD2 matching 10 bases. Germline CDR1 reads SGDLS; CDR2 reads YYNGEE. The CDR3 loop spans 16 amino acids. The trim removed 3 bases at V and 5 bases at J, leaving 8 bases unmatched. CDR3 sequence reads: CASSAGAGGPNNEQFF. CDR3 DNA sequence: TGTGCCAGCAGCGCTGGAGCGGGAGGGCCAAACAATGAGCAGTTCTTC.

The chain has TRBV18 and TRBJ2-1; D not certain. Germline V CDR1 and CDR2: KGHSH, LQKENI. The CDR3 has 15 residues. V lost 5 bases to trimming and J lost 5 bases, with 16 bases between them. CDR3 coding DNA: TGTGCCAGCTCAGATTTCAAGACTTTTAACAATGAGCAGTTCTTC. Translation gives CASSDFKTFNNEQFF.

The chain has TRBV5-1 and TRBJ1-1, with D possibly matching TRBD1 (5 bases). The V and J ends lost 2 bases and 4 bases respectively, with 12 bases between them. Germline CDR1 and CDR2: SGHRS and YFSETQ. The length of the CDR3 is 14 residues. CDR3 DNA sequence: TGCGCCAGCAGCTTCGGGGGAGTGGGCACTGAAGCTTTCTTT. Its protein product is CASSFGGVGTEAFF.

The chain is built from TRBV28 and TRBJ1-5; D might be TRBD1 (6 bases). Trimming left V 6 bases short and J 2 bases short, with 17 bases between. Per the germline V gene, CDR1 is MDHEN and CDR2 is SYDVKM. This CDR3 has 16 amino acids. CDR3 nucleotides: TGTGCCAGCAGCACGGCCGGGGGGGCCCGCAATCAGCCCCAGCATTTT. Amino acid sequence: CASSTAGGARNQPQHF.

V is TRBV5-6 and J is TRBJ1-2, with a tentative D call TRBD1 (5 bases). Per germline, CDR1 SGHDT and CDR2 YYEEEE. There are 14 residues in the CDR3. The V and J ends lost 0 bases and 8 bases respectively, with 14 bases between them. DNA for the CDR3: TGTGCCAGCAGCTTGGATCGGGCAGGGAAGGGCTACACCTTC. This encodes CASSLDRAGKGYTF.

This chain joins TRBV27 and TRBJ1-1; 7 bases fit TRBD1. The germline V gene has CDR1 MNHEY and CDR2 SMNVEV (reference sequence). This CDR3 spans 14 amino acids. Unmatched junction bases numbered 10, after V lost 4 bases and J lost 8 bases. The chain's CDR3 is CASSYRRTGSEAFF. The DNA of the CDR3 is TGTGCCAGCAGTTACCGCCGGACAGGTTCGGAAGCTTTCTTT.